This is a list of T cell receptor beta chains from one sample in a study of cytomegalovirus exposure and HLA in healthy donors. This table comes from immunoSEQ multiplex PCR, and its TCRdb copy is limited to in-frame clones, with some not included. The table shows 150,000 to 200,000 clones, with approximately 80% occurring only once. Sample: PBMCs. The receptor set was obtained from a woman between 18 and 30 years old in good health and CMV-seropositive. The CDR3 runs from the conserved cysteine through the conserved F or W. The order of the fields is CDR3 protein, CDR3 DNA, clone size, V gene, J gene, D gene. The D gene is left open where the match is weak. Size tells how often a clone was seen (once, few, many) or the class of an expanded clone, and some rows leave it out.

CDR3aa: CASSLWGLNEQYF; CDR3nt: TGTGCCAGCAGCTTGTGGGGGCTGAACGAGCAGTACTTC; abundance: .; v_gene: TRBV5-6; j_gene: TRBJ2-7; d_gene: .
CDR3aa: CASSPSYEQYF; CDR3nt: TGTGCCAGCAGCCCGTCCTACGAGCAGTACTTC; abundance: .; v_gene: TRBV11-2; j_gene: TRBJ2-7; d_gene: .
CDR3aa: CASSLARIRGQETQYF; CDR3nt: TGTGCCAGCAGCTTAGCGCGAATAAGGGGCCAAGAGACCCAGTACTTC; abundance: .; v_gene: TRBV7-6; j_gene: TRBJ2-5; d_gene: .
CDR3aa: CASSEWGRETNEKLFF; CDR3nt: TGTGCCAGCAGTGAATGGGGCCGGGAGACGAATGAAAAACTGTTTTTT; abundance: .; v_gene: TRBV25-1; j_gene: TRBJ1-4; d_gene: .
CDR3aa: CASSPTGGATEAFF; CDR3nt: TGTGCCAGCAGTCCGACAGGGGGGGCCACTGAAGCTTTCTTT; abundance: few; v_gene: TRBV7-9; j_gene: TRBJ1-1; d_gene: TRBD1
CDR3aa: CASAGAGDQPQHF; CDR3nt: TGTGCCAGTGCCGGGGCGGGAGATCAGCCCCAGCATTTT; abundance: .; v_gene: TRBV19; j_gene: TRBJ1-5; d_gene: .
CDR3aa: CASSSRGLVAYEQYF; CDR3nt: TGTGCCAGCAGCTCACGGGGACTGGTAGCCTACGAGCAGTACTTC; abundance: .; v_gene: TRBV11-2; j_gene: TRBJ2-7; d_gene: .
CDR3aa: CASSNRLHQNTGELFF; CDR3nt: TGTGCCAGTAGTAACCGACTACACCAAAACACCGGGGAGCTGTTTTTT; abundance: .; v_gene: TRBV19; j_gene: TRBJ2-2; d_gene: .
CDR3aa: CASSVGPRPQETQYF; CDR3nt: TGTGCCAGCAGCGTAGGCCCCAGGCCCCAAGAGACCCAGTACTTC; abundance: .; v_gene: TRBV9; j_gene: TRBJ2-5; d_gene: .
CDR3aa: CASSSDTLTYEQYF; CDR3nt: TGTGCCAGCAGCAGTGACACTCTTACCTACGAGCAGTACTTC; abundance: .; v_gene: TRBV21-1; j_gene: TRBJ2-7; d_gene: .
CDR3aa: CASSPFGGGSGNTIYF; CDR3nt: TGTGCCAGCAGTCCATTTGGGGGGGGATCTGGAAACACCATATATTTT; abundance: .; v_gene: TRBV27; j_gene: TRBJ1-3; d_gene: .
CDR3aa: CASSSSGGKTYNEQFF; CDR3nt: TGTGCCAGCAGCTCTAGCGGGGGGAAAACCTACAATGAGCAGTTCTTC; abundance: .; v_gene: TRBV7-8; j_gene: TRBJ2-1; d_gene: TRBD2
CDR3aa: CASSFRGRNNSPLHF; CDR3nt: TGTGCCAGCAGCTTCCGGGGGAGGAACAATTCACCCCTCCACTTT; abundance: .; v_gene: TRBV7-2; j_gene: TRBJ1-6; d_gene: .
CDR3aa: CASSDSGPLSYTF; CDR3nt: TGTGCCAGCAGTGATTCAGGCCCCTTAAGCTACACCTTC; abundance: .; v_gene: TRBV25-1; j_gene: TRBJ1-2; d_gene: .
CDR3aa: CASSQLPARGNIQYF; CDR3nt: TGCGCCAGCAGCCAACTTCCTGCCCGGGGGAACATTCAGTACTTC; abundance: .; v_gene: TRBV4-1; j_gene: TRBJ2-4; d_gene: .
CDR3aa: CASSWQRGAYNEQFF; CDR3nt: TGTGCCAGCAGCTGGCAGCGGGGGGCGTACAATGAGCAGTTCTTC; abundance: .; v_gene: TRBV13; j_gene: TRBJ2-1; d_gene: TRBD2
CDR3aa: CASSITPSATEQFF; CDR3nt: TGTGCCAGCAGCATCACCCCTAGTGCGACTGAGCAGTTCTTC; abundance: .; v_gene: TRBV7-3; j_gene: TRBJ2-1; d_gene: .
CDR3aa: CASSLETGHFDNQPQHF; CDR3nt: TGTGCCAGCAGCTTGGAGACAGGGCATTTTGACAATCAGCCCCAGCATTTT; abundance: few; v_gene: TRBV7-9; j_gene: TRBJ1-5; d_gene: TRBD1
CDR3aa: CASSSGQDYEQYF; CDR3nt: TGTGCCAGTAGTAGCGGACAGGACTACGAGCAGTACTTC; abundance: .; v_gene: TRBV19; j_gene: TRBJ2-7; d_gene: TRBD1
CDR3aa: CASSEWGTGDYGYTF; CDR3nt: TGTGCCAGCAGTGAATGGGGGACAGGGGACTATGGCTACACCTTC; abundance: few; v_gene: TRBV2; j_gene: TRBJ1-2; d_gene: TRBD1
CDR3aa: CASSQTSVVAETQYF; CDR3nt: TGTGCCAGCAGCCAGACTAGCGTGGTGGCAGAGACCCAGTACTTC; abundance: once; v_gene: TRBV5-6; j_gene: TRBJ2-5; d_gene: TRBD2
CDR3aa: CASSLAGRVNQPQHF; CDR3nt: TGTGCCAGCAGCTTGGCTGGCAGGGTGAATCAGCCCCAGCATTTT; abundance: few; v_gene: TRBV5-6; j_gene: TRBJ1-5; d_gene: .
CDR3aa: CASRLAQNKETQYF; CDR3nt: TGTGCCAGCAGGCTAGCTCAGAACAAAGAGACCCAGTACTTC; abundance: .; v_gene: TRBV11-2; j_gene: TRBJ2-5; d_gene: .
CDR3aa: CASSLDGQARGTEAFF; CDR3nt: TGTGCCAGCAGCTTAGACGGACAGGCGAGGGGCACTGAAGCTTTCTTT; abundance: .; v_gene: TRBV7-3; j_gene: TRBJ1-1; d_gene: TRBD1
CDR3aa: CASSLNRENYGYTF; CDR3nt: TGTGCCAGCTCACTAAACAGGGAGAACTATGGCTACACCTTC; abundance: .; v_gene: TRBV18; j_gene: TRBJ1-2; d_gene: .
CDR3aa: CASSLGPTGDNEQFF; CDR3nt: TGTGCCAGCAGCTTAGGTCCCACAGGGGACAATGAGCAGTTCTTC; abundance: .; v_gene: TRBV5-4; j_gene: TRBJ2-1; d_gene: TRBD1
CDR3aa: CASQGVGETQYF; CDR3nt: TGTGCCAGCCAAGGGGTGGGGGAGACCCAGTACTTC; abundance: .; v_gene: TRBV7-7; j_gene: TRBJ2-5; d_gene: .
CDR3aa: CAISTGTSGVQETQYF; CDR3nt: TGTGCCATCAGTACAGGGACTAGCGGGGTTCAAGAGACCCAGTACTTC; abundance: .; v_gene: TRBV10-3; j_gene: TRBJ2-5; d_gene: TRBD2
CDR3aa: CASTRAGDTDTQYF; CDR3nt: TGTGCCAGCACCAGAGCGGGAGACACAGATACGCAGTATTTT; abundance: .; v_gene: TRBV13; j_gene: TRBJ2-3; d_gene: TRBD2
CDR3aa: CASSLFSPDRGHGYTF; CDR3nt: TGCGCCAGCAGCCTCTTCAGCCCGGACAGGGGGCATGGCTACACCTTC; abundance: .; v_gene: TRBV5-1; j_gene: TRBJ1-2; d_gene: TRBD1
CDR3aa: CASRFLGTGEGAFF; CDR3nt: TGTGCCAGCAGATTTCTCGGGACAGGGGAAGGAGCTTTCTTT; abundance: .; v_gene: TRBV28; j_gene: TRBJ1-1; d_gene: TRBD1
CDR3aa: CASSRTGKTYEQYF; CDR3nt: TGTGCCAGCAGTAGGACAGGGAAGACTTACGAGCAGTACTTC; abundance: .; v_gene: TRBV27; j_gene: TRBJ2-7; d_gene: TRBD1
CDR3aa: CASSEFRGGGNTIYF; CDR3nt: TGTGCCAGCAGTGAGTTCAGGGGTGGTGGAAACACCATATATTTT; abundance: .; v_gene: TRBV6-1; j_gene: TRBJ1-3; d_gene: .
CDR3aa: CASSSLRQGGQPQHF; CDR3nt: TGTGCCAGCAGTTCACTGCGGCAGGGGGGACAGCCCCAGCATTTT; abundance: .; v_gene: TRBV28; j_gene: TRBJ1-5; d_gene: TRBD1
CDR3aa: CASSLVQGGAKNIQYF; CDR3nt: TGTGCCAGCAGCTTAGTACAGGGTGGGGCCAAAAACATTCAGTACTTC; abundance: .; v_gene: TRBV7-2; j_gene: TRBJ2-4; d_gene: .
CDR3aa: CASSIDRGDQPQHF; CDR3nt: TGTGCCAGTAGTATCGACAGGGGAGATCAGCCCCAGCATTTT; abundance: .; v_gene: TRBV19; j_gene: TRBJ1-5; d_gene: TRBD1
CDR3aa: CASSLNRLSYEQYF; CDR3nt: TGTGCCAGCAGCTTAAACAGGCTATCCTACGAGCAGTACTTC; abundance: .; v_gene: TRBV5-4; j_gene: TRBJ2-7; d_gene: .
CDR3aa: CAWSGSGTGAIVNEQFF; CDR3nt: TGTGCCTGGAGTGGCAGTGGGACAGGGGCCATAGTGAATGAGCAGTTCTTC; abundance: .; v_gene: TRBV30; j_gene: TRBJ2-1; d_gene: TRBD1
CDR3aa: CASSYLGQGVGEQYF; CDR3nt: TGTGCCAGCAGTTACCTGGGACAGGGTGTAGGCGAGCAGTACTTC; abundance: .; v_gene: TRBV6-5; j_gene: TRBJ2-7; d_gene: TRBD1
CDR3aa: CASSIQDRANTEAFF; CDR3nt: TGTGCCAGTAGTATCCAGGACAGGGCTAACACTGAAGCTTTCTTT; abundance: .; v_gene: TRBV19; j_gene: TRBJ1-1; d_gene: TRBD1
CDR3aa: CASKPGQASPLHF; CDR3nt: TGTGCCAGCAAACCGGGACAGGCGTCACCCCTCCACTTT; abundance: .; v_gene: TRBV6-5; j_gene: TRBJ1-6; d_gene: TRBD1
CDR3aa: CASSLRGKTSHETQYF; CDR3nt: TGCGCCAGCAGCTTGAGGGGGAAAACGTCGCATGAGACCCAGTACTTC; abundance: .; v_gene: TRBV5-1; j_gene: TRBJ2-5; d_gene: .
CDR3aa: CASSVDPGGAEPSKLFF; CDR3nt: TGTGCCAGCAGCGTAGACCCTGGAGGCGCGGAACCATCAAAACTGTTTTTT; abundance: .; v_gene: TRBV9; j_gene: TRBJ1-4; d_gene: .
CDR3aa: CASSDVKGAMVYSGNTIYF; CDR3nt: TGTGCCAGCAGTGATGTAAAGGGGGCAATGGTGTACTCTGGAAACACCATATATTTT; abundance: .; v_gene: TRBV2; j_gene: TRBJ1-3; d_gene: TRBD1
CDR3aa: CASSFSGDDGYTF; CDR3nt: TGTGCCAGCAGCTTTTCAGGGGATGATGGCTACACCTTC; abundance: .; v_gene: TRBV11-2; j_gene: TRBJ1-2; d_gene: .